The 5 T cell receptor beta chains in this list originate from one sample, sequenced in a study of cytomegalovirus exposure and HLA in healthy donors. The study ran its PCR with 60 Vbeta and 13 Jbeta primers. Some clones are missing from TCRdb's copy, which holds only in-frame ones; the method was immunoSEQ multiplex PCR. The data contain about 190,000 clones, 84% of them singletons. The sample consisted of PBMCs. Receptors were obtained from a woman aged 45 to 65 in good health and CMV-seropositive.

This clone was seen a single time. The rearrangement joins TRBV4-2 to TRBJ2-3; 14 positions match TRBD2. Germline CDR1 is LGHNA and CDR2 is YNFKEQ. The CDR3 is 19 amino acids. V was pared by 3 bases and J by 3 bases, with 11 bases of the junction left unmatched. The CDR3, as DNA: TGTGCCAGCAGCCAGCCTGGGACTAGCGGGGGTTTTGGGACAGATACGCAGTATTTT. It encodes CASSQPGTSGGFGTDTQYF.

This clone has only one observation. The J gene is TRBJ2-2, the V gene TRBV6-6; unclear D gene. Trimming cost V 6 bases and J 2 bases, with 13 bases left between them. This CDR3 is 15 amino acids long. Germline values: CDR1 MNHNY, CDR2 SVGAGI (reference sequence). CDR3: CASSPNTQNTGELFF. The CDR3, as DNA: TGTGCCAGCAGCCCAAACACGCAAAACACCGGGGAGCTGTTTTTT.

The CDR3 DNA reads as TGTGCCAGCACCCGACCACAGGGATACTCCTACGAGCAGTACTTC. This gives the protein CASTRPQGYSYEQYF. V and J are TRBV16 and TRBJ2-7, with a possible D match to TRBD1 (6 bases). The V and J ends lost 7 bases and 0 bases respectively, with 16 bases between them. Germline V gives CDR1 KGHSY, CDR2 FQNENV. CDR3 length: 15 residues.

CDR3 bases: TGTGCCGGAGAGTTCCAGCAAACTCAGAAGACAGGGGCCACCTACGAGCAGTACTTC. Protein: CAGEFQQTQKTGATYEQYF. The chain joins TRBV30 to TRBJ2-5, with 8 bases matching TRBD1. The J call may not be correct, given that the DNA end is closer to TRBJ2-7. The CDR3 covers 19 residues. Germline V gene data show CDR1 as GTSNPN and CDR2 as SVGIG (reference sequence).

The CDR3 spells CASSLENGGNTGELFF. DNA for the CDR3: TGTGCCAGCAGCTTAGAGAACGGGGGGAACACCGGGGAGCTGTTTTTT. The rearrangement joins TRBV7-8 to TRBJ2-2, with D perhaps matching TRBD2 (6 bases). CDR1 SGHVS and CDR2 FQNEAQ come from the germline V gene. The CDR3 is made up of 16 amino acids. With 1 base removed from V and 1 base from J, the gap between germline ends came to 10 bases.